The present T cell receptor beta chain was sequenced within a study of blood T cell repertoires in COVID-19. Study at large: COVID-19 samples from acute and convalescent phases originated in the United States, Italy and Spain. In each case, the material was cDNA or gDNA derived from T cells, B-cell-depleted T cells, or PBMCs.

Germline assignment: CDR1 SEHNR and CDR2 FQNEAQ (reference sequence). The CDR3 contains 14 residues. V was clipped by 5 bases and J by 4 bases; unmatched bases: 4. TCRdb's copy holds only in-frame clones and misses some; the assay was immunoSEQ multiplex PCR. The table shows about 74,000 clones, with around 82% occurring only once. V and J are TRBV7-9 and TRBJ2-1; 8 bases map to TRBD1. The sequencing input was peripheral blood. The receptor was isolated from a human donor in a cohort sampled during active COVID-19. The CDR3 DNA sequence: TGTGCCAGCAGCAACAGGGGGGCTTACAATGAGCAGTTCTTC. It codes for CASSNRGAYNEQFF.